This TCR beta chain was sequenced in a study of cytomegalovirus exposure and HLA in healthy donors. Study-wide points: Earlier analysis found most TCR beta V segments productive about 87% or about 30% of the time. Sequencing likely caused a cluster of highly shared sequence variants. Among CMV-associated TCR beta chains, most appeared HLA-restricted in a later analysis. A later analysis linked a missense variant in DCLRE1C to the trimming of TCR beta V and J genes.

Per the germline V gene, CDR1 is SEHNR and CDR2 is FQNEAQ (reference sequence). Trimming at V came to 8 bases and at J to 5 bases, leaving 4 bases not matched to a gene. There are 13 residues in the CDR3. About this clone: Its antigen is unidentified.

PCR amplification relied on 60 Vbeta primers (plus 13 Jbeta primers). Clones were sequenced by immunoSEQ multiplex PCR, and TCRdb holds only the in-frame ones, with some missing. The table includes under 200,000 clones, roughly 80% detected once. The rearrangement uses TRBV7-9 and TRBJ2-3; 10 nucleotides align to TRBD1. This receptor was obtained from a man over 45 in good health and CMV-seropositive. The specimen was PBMCs. CDR3 loop: CASVGQGIDTQYF. The CDR3 coding sequence is TGTGCCAGCGTGGGACAGGGGATAGATACGCAGTATTTT.